This T cell receptor (beta chain) appears in the sequencing data of a study of T-cell memory formation after mild COVID-19 (dated by TCRdb to the early 2020s). Regarding the research as a whole: TCR sequence clusters from the two donors were largely donor specific. T-cell clones expanding and contracting after mild COVID-19 in a couple of donors were tracked by longitudinal TCRalpha and TCRbeta repertoire sequencing. The cohort comprised two young, previously healthy adult volunteers, one female and one male. What the study reported, not specific to this receptor: Only two mild cases were covered by the study, and larger cohorts that include severe cases with pre-infection samples were considered necessary. From day 15 to 85, contracting clones showed balanced CD4/CD8 phenotypes, whereas a second wave of clones that expanded from day 15 to 37 leaned towards CD4+. Contracting CD4+ clones appeared mostly in the CM and EM memory subsets, whereas CD8+ clones were enriched in EMRA. SARS-CoV-2 specificity was not confirmed for the second-wave clones peaking on day 37. Some responding clones were detected in pre-infection memory, which suggested that pre-existing cross-reactive memory T cells had joined the SARS-CoV-2 response.

V is pared back by 4 bases and J by 6 bases, with 21 bases lying between the germline termini. From a lookup of the germline V gene, CDR1 and CDR2 are MNHEY and SVGAGI. The CDR3 sequence holds 17 residues, the cysteine and phenylalanine included. Kept here is only the CDR3 DNA, which spans 51 bases and is read in frame from base 1. The data were produced on an Illumina NovaSeq 6000. cDNA libraries for TCRalpha and TCRbeta were prepared by 5'RACE using constant-segment primers, with sample barcodes and unique molecular identifiers added. Trizol reagent was used to extract RNA from every sample. The libraries were amplified in two PCR steps, and the second step added a second sample barcode and Illumina TruSeq adapters. The libraries were sequenced on an Illumina NovaSeq using 2 x 150 bp paired-end reads. The authors' pipeline ran thus. Demultiplexing of reads and collapsing into UMI-guided consensus sequences were performed with migec v1.2.7. Using mixcr v2.1.11, UMI consensuses were aligned to TRA and TRB V and J templates and then assembled into clonotypes. A clonotype was counted as expanded or contracted only when both edgeR and NoisET called the clonotype significant, with the noise models trained on biological replicates. edgeR calls used a false discovery rate-adjusted p below 0.01 and a log2 fold-change threshold of 1. PCA with hierarchical clustering of max-normalized trajectories of the 1000 most abundant clonotypes was used as exploratory dynamics analysis. The CD4 or CD8 phenotype of responding clones was assigned using the separately sequenced CD4+ and CD8+ repertoires. TCRdb took the public reads, trimmed them with fastp at Q25, ran MiXCR for clone calling and kept in-frame beta chains. Entries that share a CDR3 protein sequence are merged under the most common genes and DNA. The V and J calls shown here were made by TCRdb, not taken from the authors' results. The sample table contains 260,000 or so distinct CDR3 sequences; only one count was recorded for over 15% of them. The ten top clones hold 20% to 25% of the sample.

Ficoll-Paque density gradient centrifugation was the method used to isolate PBMCs. In regard to this clonotype: The antigen this receptor binds is unknown. The input lacks base qualities; no much larger clone sits a single base away.

The material sequenced was PBMCs or a T cell subset sorted from them (not recorded which). This sequence was found in a young man who had mild COVID-19 (a few samples of this study predate the infection). The sample titles of this study are shuffled in the database, so cell type and time point are left out; the donor was told from shared clones. This chain joins TRBV6-5 to TRBJ2-2, and possibly TRBD2, on 6 matching bases. The DNA is as follows: TGTGCCAGCAGTTCCCCGCTCGGCGGGGTCGGACCCGGGGAGCTGTTTTTT. Its product reads: CASSSPLGGVGPGELFF.